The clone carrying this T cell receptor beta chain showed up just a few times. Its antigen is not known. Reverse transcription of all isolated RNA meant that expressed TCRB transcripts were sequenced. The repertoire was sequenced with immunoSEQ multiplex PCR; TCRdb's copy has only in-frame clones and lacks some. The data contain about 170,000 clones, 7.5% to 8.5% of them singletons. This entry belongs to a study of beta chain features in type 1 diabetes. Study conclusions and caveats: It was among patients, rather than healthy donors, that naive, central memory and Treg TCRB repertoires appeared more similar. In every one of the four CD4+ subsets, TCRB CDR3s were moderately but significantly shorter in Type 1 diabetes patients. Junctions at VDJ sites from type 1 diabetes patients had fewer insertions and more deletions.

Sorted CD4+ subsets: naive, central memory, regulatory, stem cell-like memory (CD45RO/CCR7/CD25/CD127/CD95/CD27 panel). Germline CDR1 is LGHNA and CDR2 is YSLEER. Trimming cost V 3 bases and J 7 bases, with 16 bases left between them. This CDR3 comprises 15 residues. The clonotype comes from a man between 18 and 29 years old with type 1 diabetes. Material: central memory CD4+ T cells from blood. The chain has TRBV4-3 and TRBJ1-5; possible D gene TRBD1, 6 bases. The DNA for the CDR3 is TGCGCCAGCAGCCAGAGGGAAGGGGGAGACCAGCCCCAGCATTTT. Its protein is CASSQREGGDQPQHF.